The clone carrying this TCR beta chain was found once. The antigen is unknown. The sample is drawn from a study of T cells in localized non-small cell lung cancer. Overall study results and limits: Appearance in adjacent lung was seen for a median 57 of the top 100 tumor clones. Uninvolved adjacent lung, not tumor, had the highest T cell clonality. Higher T cell density in the blood was associated with longer overall survival, whereas higher adjacent-lung clonality associated with shorter survival.

The assay was immunoSEQ multiplex PCR, and TCRdb's table has in-frame clones only and misses some. The data contain about 47,000 clones, around 87% of them singletons. Sample: PBMCs, taken before any cancer treatment. The source of this sequence is a man aged 40-75 years with stage II lung adenocarcinoma.

The CDR3 DNA sequence: TGTGCCAGCAGTGGGGGACAGGGATTTTCACCCCTCCACTTT. It codes for CASSGGQGFSPLHF. The gene calls are TRBV6-5 and TRBJ1-6; 9 bases line up with TRBD1. Germline CDR1 reads MNHEY; CDR2 reads SVGAGI. The CDR3 contains 14 residues. Losses at the gene ends were 5 bases for V and 9 bases for J; bases not matched to a gene: 5.